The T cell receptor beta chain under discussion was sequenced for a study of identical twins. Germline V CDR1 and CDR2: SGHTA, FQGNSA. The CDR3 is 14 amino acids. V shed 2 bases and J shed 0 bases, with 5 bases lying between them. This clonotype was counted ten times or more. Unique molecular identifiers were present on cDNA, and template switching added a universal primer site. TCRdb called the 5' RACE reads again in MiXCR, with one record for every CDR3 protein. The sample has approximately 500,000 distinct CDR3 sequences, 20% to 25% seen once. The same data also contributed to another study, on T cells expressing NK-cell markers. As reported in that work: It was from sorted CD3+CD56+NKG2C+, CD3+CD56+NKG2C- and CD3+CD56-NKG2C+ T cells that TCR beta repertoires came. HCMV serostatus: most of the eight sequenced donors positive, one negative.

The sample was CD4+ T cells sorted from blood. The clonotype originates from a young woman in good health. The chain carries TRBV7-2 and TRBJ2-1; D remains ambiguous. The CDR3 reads CASSLRSSYNEQFF. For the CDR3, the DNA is TGTGCCAGCAGCTTAAGAAGCTCCTACAATGAGCAGTTCTTC.